This TCR beta chain came from a study of blood T cell repertoires in COVID-19. Overall study context: COVID-19 samples from acute and convalescent phases originated in the United States, Italy and Spain. PBMCs, B-cell-depleted T cells, or T cells were the source of the cDNA or gDNA that made up the material.

Per the original data handling: From reference gene primer amplification, estimates of nucleated cell counts were derived. Assay used: immunoSEQ multiplex PCR; TCRdb lists only in-frame clones, some missing. That table supplies the V and J calls and clone size; D and trimming were determined from the DNA. The data show under 250,000 clones, 70% to 90% seen once. The sequence was collected from a human donor in a cohort sampled during active COVID-19. Source material: peripheral blood.

This CDR3 is CASSLDRGSSYEQYF. The DNA of the CDR3 is TGTGCCAGCAGTTTAGACAGGGGGTCTTCATACGAGCAGTACTTC. The chain recombines TRBV27 with TRBJ2-7; 9 bases agree with TRBD1. V trimming: 2 bases; J trimming: 4 bases; junction bases outside the gene matches: 6. This CDR3 is 15 amino acids long. Germline CDR1 MNHEY, CDR2 SMNVEV (reference sequence).